This T cell receptor (beta chain) appears in the sequencing data of a study of CXCR3-negative and CXCR3-positive naive CD8 T cells. General observations from the study: Similar levels of surface CD5 were seen between naive subsets; TCR strength was inferred from TRB CDR3 properties. Naive cells used TRBV-TRBJ genes in much the same way whether CXCR3-negative or CXCR3-positive; memory cells did not. Hydrophobicity of TRB CDR3s was greater in CXCR3-positive naive cells than in CXCR3-negative naive cells.

There are 14 residues in the CDR3. CDR1 and CDR2 (germline): SGHAT, FQNNGV. TRB cDNA libraries were made by UMI-labeled 5' RACE. Following a re-call of the 5' RACE reads, TCRdb has one entry per CDR3 protein and lacks DNA. The sample table sets out some 130,000 distinct CDR3 sequences. With regard to this clonotype: Its target is unknown.

Sequencing was carried out using naive CXCR3- CD8+ T cells from blood. Subset of the sample: CD45RO-CCR7+CD27+CD95- naive CD8+ T cells lacking CXCR3 (TNR3-). The gene calls are TRBV11-2 and TRBJ2-1; TCRdb proposes TRBD1, but this gene call is untestable without DNA. The clonotype originates from a human donor in good health. Some clones in this sample may be carry-over from other donors' samples. CDR3 residues: CSSSFSGTDNEQFF.